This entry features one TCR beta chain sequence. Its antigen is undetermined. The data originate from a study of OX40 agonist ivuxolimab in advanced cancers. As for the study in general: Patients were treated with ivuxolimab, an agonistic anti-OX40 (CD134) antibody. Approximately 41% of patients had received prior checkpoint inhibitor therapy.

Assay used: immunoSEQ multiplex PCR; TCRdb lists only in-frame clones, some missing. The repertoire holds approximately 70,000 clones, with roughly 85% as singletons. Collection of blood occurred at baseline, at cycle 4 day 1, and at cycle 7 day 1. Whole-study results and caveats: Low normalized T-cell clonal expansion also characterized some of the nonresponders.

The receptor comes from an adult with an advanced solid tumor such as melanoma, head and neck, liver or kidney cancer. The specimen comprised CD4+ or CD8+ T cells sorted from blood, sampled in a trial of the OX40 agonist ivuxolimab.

The CDR3 protein is CASSLGLTGPTGELFF. CDR3 in DNA: TGCGCCAGCAGCTTGGGTTTAACGGGACCCACCGGGGAGCTGTTTTTT. The rearrangement joins TRBV5-1 to TRBJ2-2; D is perhaps TRBD1 or TRBD2 (5 bases each). The CDR3 is made up of 16 amino acids. V lost 0 bases to trimming and J lost 4 bases, with 13 bases between them. The germline V gene has CDR1 SGHRS and CDR2 YFSETQ.